This T cell receptor (beta chain) was found in a study of human T cells and chemical hapten exposure. Whole-study context: It was small differences in pooled library volume that mainly caused per-sample TCR yields to vary. Notes on the study in general: The number of TCRs above 1 in 1000 frequency did not change after DPC sensitization.

Described time point: healthy volunteer bleed at 6 weeks. Whole blood, unfractionated, served as the material for total RNA extraction. Germline CDR1 is SEHNR and CDR2 is FQNEAQ (reference sequence). V shed 5 bases, J shed 5 bases, and the junction held 9 bases outside the gene matches. The CDR3 is 16 amino acids. This clonotype occurred many times. Its antigen is still unknown. Via MiXCR, TCRdb re-called the RACE reads, giving one row per CDR3 protein. The profile shows 40,000 to 45,000 distinct CDR3 sequences, 3.5% to 4% of them singletons. This chain joins TRBV7-9 and TRBJ1-5; 10 nucleotides agree with TRBD1. This sequence originates from a human donor in good health. Some clones in this sample may be carry-over from other donors' samples. Sequenced material: whole blood. CDR3 protein: CASSTSPGTGDQPQHF. DNA for the CDR3: TGTGCCAGCAGCACATCCCCCGGGACAGGGGATCAGCCCCAGCATTTT.